This T cell receptor (beta chain) was sequenced during a study of OX40 agonist ivuxolimab in advanced cancers. Study as a whole: Earlier anti-PD-1, anti-PD-L1 or anti-CTLA-4 therapy was permitted; about 38% had received some.

This clone was recorded a few times. The antigen remains unidentified. Here immunoSEQ multiplex PCR was the method, and the copy in TCRdb shows in-frame clones only, minus some. Among tens of thousands of clones listed, around 90% were seen once. Germline values: CDR1 SQVTM, CDR2 ANQGSEA. V dropped 2 bases and J dropped 5; count of bases not matched to a gene: 7. The CDR3 is 14 residues long. Study conclusions and caveats: Fewer expanded clones were found on average in CD4+ than in CD8+ T cells. Compared with others, partial responders at 0.1-3.0 mg/kg displayed clonal expansion among the lowest.

The sequence was obtained from an adult with an advanced solid tumor such as melanoma, head and neck, liver or kidney cancer. Sequences were derived from CD4+ or CD8+ T cells sorted from blood, sampled in a trial of the OX40 agonist ivuxolimab. The chain couples TRBV29-1 to TRBJ1-1; 8 nucleotides agree with TRBD1. The CDR3 is CSVETTGGNTEAFF. In DNA form, the CDR3 reads TGCAGCGTTGAAACCACAGGGGGAAATACTGAAGCTTTCTTT.